This is a list of T cell receptor beta chains from one sample in a study of long-term antiretroviral therapy in people with HIV. Clones were read by immunoSEQ multiplex PCR, and TCRdb kept only the in-frame ones, dropping some. The table includes around 24,000 clones, roughly four fifths detected once. The sequences come from unsorted PBMCs, collected 0.4 years after starting antiretroviral therapy. The receptors stem from a man aged 50 to 59 with HIV. CDR3s include the opening cysteine and the closing phenylalanine or tryptophan. The D gene is left open where the match is weak. Clone sizes are given selectively: once, few, many, or a class where the clone is expanded.

J gene,V gene,D gene,clone size,CDR3 DNA,CDR3 protein
TRBJ2-1,TRBV27,NA,medium-sized,TGTGCCAGCAGTCCCGGGGCAGTATACAATGAGCAGTTCTTC,CASSPGAVYNEQFF
TRBJ2-1,TRBV5-8,NA,NA,TGTGCCAGCAGCTTGGCCTGGGGGCTCTCCTACAATGAGCAGTTCTTC,CASSLAWGLSYNEQFF
TRBJ1-6,TRBV6-1,TRBD1,NA,TGTGCCAGCGTTTGGACAGGGGGAAATTCACCCCTCCACTTT,CASVWTGGNSPLHF
TRBJ1-2,TRBV11-2,TRBD1,NA,TGTGCCAGCAGCTTAGGGGGACAGTTTTATGGCTACACCTTC,CASSLGGQFYGYTF
TRBJ2-1,TRBV27,TRBD2,NA,TGTGCCAGCAGTTTCCAGCGGGGGGGGTCCTACAATGAGCAGTTCTTC,CASSFQRGGSYNEQFF
TRBJ2-3,TRBV4-1,TRBD2,NA,TGCGCCAGCAGGACTAGCGGACGCACAGATACGCAGTATTTT,CASRTSGRTDTQYF
TRBJ1-2,TRBV6-5,NA,NA,TGTGCCAGCAGTGGCTCTTATGGCTACACCTTC,CASSGSYGYTF
TRBJ1-1,TRBV4-1,TRBD1,NA,TGCGCCAGCAGCCAGGGACAGGGTCGGCCGTTTGAAGCTTTCTTT,CASSQGQGRPFEAFF
TRBJ1-6,TRBV4-3,TRBD1,NA,TGCGCCAGCAGCCAAGAGGGAAGGACAGGGTCACCCCTCCACTTT,CASSQEGRTGSPLHF
TRBJ2-2,TRBV27,NA,once,TGTGCCAGCAGTCCCAGTTTCGCCGGGGAGCTGTTTTTT,CASSPSFAGELFF
TRBJ1-2,TRBV9,TRBD1,few,TGTGCCAGCAGCGTCTCTCCCGGGACAGGGGATGGCTACACCTTC,CASSVSPGTGDGYTF
TRBJ2-3,TRBV15,TRBD1,NA,TGTGCCACCAGCAGAGGGTTAACAGGGGCCCTCACAGATACGCAGTATTTT,CATSRGLTGALTDTQYF
TRBJ2-1,TRBV7-6,TRBD2,NA,TGTGCCAGCAGCCCCAGCGGGGGGCCCATCGCGGGTGAGCAGTTCTTC,CASSPSGGPIAGEQFF
TRBJ2-7,TRBV5-4,NA,NA,TGTGCCAGCGAACGGTTAGGCGGGGTGGGCTACGAGCAGTACTTC,CASERLGGVGYEQYF
TRBJ2-3,TRBV15,NA,medium-sized,TGTGCCACCAGCAGAGTCCGGATAGTTCCAGATACGCAGTATTTT,CATSRVRIVPDTQYF
TRBJ2-2,TRBV9,NA,NA,TGTGCCAGCAGCGTAACCGGGGCAGACACCGGGGAGCTGTTTTTT,CASSVTGADTGELFF
TRBJ2-1,TRBV5-5,NA,NA,TGTGCCAGCAGCTTGGGAGGGCAGGGCAATGAGCAGTTCTTC,CASSLGGQGNEQFF
TRBJ2-3,TRBV7-2,TRBD2,NA,TGTGCCAGCAGCTTACTACCGGGGGGGGCAGATACGCAGTATTTT,CASSLLPGGADTQYF
TRBJ2-5,TRBV7-9,NA,NA,TGTGCCAGCAACTTAGCCTCGGAGACCCAGTACTTC,CASNLASETQYF
TRBJ2-2,TRBV5-1,NA,NA,TGCGCCAGCAGCTTGGACAGGAACACCGGGGAGCTGTTTTTT,CASSLDRNTGELFF
TRBJ2-2,TRBV2,TRBD2,NA,TGTGCCAGCAGTGGGAGCGGGGGGCTGAACACCGGGGAGCTGTTTTTT,CASSGSGGLNTGELFF
TRBJ2-3,TRBV6-5,TRBD2,few,TGTGCCAGCACTAGCGGATGGGCAGATACGCAGTATTTT,CASTSGWADTQYF
TRBJ2-7,TRBV28,TRBD2,NA,TGTGCCAGCGGAATAGCGGGGGGTTCCTACGAGCAGTACTTC,CASGIAGGSYEQYF
TRBJ2-1,TRBV7-9,TRBD2,NA,TGTGCCAGCAGCCGGGGGGCCCTAGCGGGTCTTTCCTACAATGAGCAGTTCTTC,CASSRGALAGLSYNEQFF
TRBJ1-2,TRBV6-5,NA,NA,TGTGCCAGCAAGGGTCGGGGGGCATTTGGCTACACCTTC,CASKGRGAFGYTF
TRBJ2-3,TRBV13,NA,NA,TGTGCCAGCAGCTGGGACACAGATACGCAGTATTTT,CASSWDTDTQYF
TRBJ1-3,TRBV28,NA,few,TGTGCCAGCAGTTCCAAGAGCTCTGGAAACACCATATATTTT,CASSSKSSGNTIYF
TRBJ2-5,TRBV5-1,NA,NA,TGCGCCAGCAGCTTCTACCAAGAGACCCAGTACTTC,CASSFYQETQYF
TRBJ1-1,TRBV27,NA,NA,TGTGCCAGCAGCCCGTGGGGGCGCAACACTGAAGCTTTCTTT,CASSPWGRNTEAFF
TRBJ1-6,TRBV28,NA,NA,TGTGCCAGCAGTTTTGGGGGGGTGAATTCACCCCTCCACTTT,CASSFGGVNSPLHF
TRBJ2-5,TRBV7-3,NA,NA,TGTGCCAGCAGCTTAACTAGTAGAGAGACCCAGTACTTC,CASSLTSRETQYF
TRBJ1-3,TRBV4-1,NA,NA,TGCGCCAGCAGCGGCTGGGCTGGAAACACCATATATTTT,CASSGWAGNTIYF